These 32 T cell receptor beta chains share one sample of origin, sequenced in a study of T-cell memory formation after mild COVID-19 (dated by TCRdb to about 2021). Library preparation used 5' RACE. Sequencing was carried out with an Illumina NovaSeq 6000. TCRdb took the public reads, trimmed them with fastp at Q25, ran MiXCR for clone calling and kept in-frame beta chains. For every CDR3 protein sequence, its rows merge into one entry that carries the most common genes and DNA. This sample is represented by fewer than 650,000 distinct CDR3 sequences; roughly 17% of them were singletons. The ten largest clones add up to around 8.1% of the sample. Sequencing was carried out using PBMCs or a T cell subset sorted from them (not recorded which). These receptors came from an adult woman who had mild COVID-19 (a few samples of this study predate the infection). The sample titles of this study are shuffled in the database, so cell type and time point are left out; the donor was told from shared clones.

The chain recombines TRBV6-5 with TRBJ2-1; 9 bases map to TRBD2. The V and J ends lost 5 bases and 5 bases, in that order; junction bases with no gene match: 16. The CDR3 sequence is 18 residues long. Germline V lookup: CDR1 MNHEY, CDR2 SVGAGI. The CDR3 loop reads CASSPRGSGSIRDNEQFF. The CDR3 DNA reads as TGTGCCAGCAGTCCTCGGGGTAGCGGGAGCATAAGGGACAATGAGCAGTTCTTC.

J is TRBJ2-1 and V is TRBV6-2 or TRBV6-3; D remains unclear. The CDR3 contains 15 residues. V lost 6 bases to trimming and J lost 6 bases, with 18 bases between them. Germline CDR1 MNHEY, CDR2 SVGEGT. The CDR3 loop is CASSRDHMGINEQFF. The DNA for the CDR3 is TGTGCCAGCAGCCGCGACCATATGGGGATCAATGAGCAGTTCTTC.

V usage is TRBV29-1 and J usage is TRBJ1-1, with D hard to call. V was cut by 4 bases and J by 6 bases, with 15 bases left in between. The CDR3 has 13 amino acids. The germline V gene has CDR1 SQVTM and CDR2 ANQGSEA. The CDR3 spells CSVGVGQRAEAFF. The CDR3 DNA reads TGCAGCGTTGGGGTCGGGCAACGGGCTGAAGCTTTCTTT. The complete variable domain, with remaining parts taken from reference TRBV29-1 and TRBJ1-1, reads SAVISQKPSRDICQRGTSLTIQCQVDSQVTMMFWYRQQPGQSLTLIATANQGSEATYESGFVIDKFPISRPNLTFSTLTVSNMSPEDSSIYLCSVGVGQRAEAFFGQGTRLTVV.

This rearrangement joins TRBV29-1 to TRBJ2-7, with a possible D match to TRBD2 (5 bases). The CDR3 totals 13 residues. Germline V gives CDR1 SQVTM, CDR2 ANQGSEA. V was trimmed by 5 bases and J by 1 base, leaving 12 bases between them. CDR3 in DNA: TGCAGCGTTTCACATGGGAGATCCTACGAGCAGTACTTC. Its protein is CSVSHGRSYEQYF.

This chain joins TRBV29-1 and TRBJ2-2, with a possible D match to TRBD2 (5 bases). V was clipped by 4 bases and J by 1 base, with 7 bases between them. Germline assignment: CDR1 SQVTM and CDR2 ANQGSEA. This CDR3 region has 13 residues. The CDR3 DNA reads TGCAGCGTTGGGCGGGTGAACACCGGGGAGCTGTTTTTT. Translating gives CSVGRVNTGELFF.

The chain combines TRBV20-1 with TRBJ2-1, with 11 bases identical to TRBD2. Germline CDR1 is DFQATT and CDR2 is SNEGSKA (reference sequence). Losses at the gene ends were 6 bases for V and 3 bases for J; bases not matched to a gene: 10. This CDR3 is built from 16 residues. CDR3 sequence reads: CSASPPGLAGYNEQFF. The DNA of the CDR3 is TGCAGTGCCAGTCCCCCCGGACTAGCGGGCTACAATGAGCAGTTCTTC.

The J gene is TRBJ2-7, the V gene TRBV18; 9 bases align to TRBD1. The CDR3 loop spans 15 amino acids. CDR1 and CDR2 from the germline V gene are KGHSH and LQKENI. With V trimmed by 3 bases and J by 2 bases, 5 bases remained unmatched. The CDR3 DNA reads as TGTGCCAGCTCACCGCAGGGACAGGGTCCCTACGAGCAGTACTTC. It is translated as CASSPQGQGPYEQYF.

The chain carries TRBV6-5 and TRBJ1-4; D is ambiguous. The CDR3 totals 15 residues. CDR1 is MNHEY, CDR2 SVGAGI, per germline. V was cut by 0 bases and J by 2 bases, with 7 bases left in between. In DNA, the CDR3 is TGTGCCAGCAGTTACTCGATGTGGACTAATGAAAAACTGTTTTTT. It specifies CASSYSMWTNEKLFF.

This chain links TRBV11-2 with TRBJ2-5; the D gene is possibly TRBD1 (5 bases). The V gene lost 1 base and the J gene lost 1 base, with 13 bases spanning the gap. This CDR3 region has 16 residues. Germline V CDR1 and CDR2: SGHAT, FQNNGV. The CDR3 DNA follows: TGTGCCAGCAGCTTAGGTACTGGGGCAGTCCAAGAGACCCAGTACTTC. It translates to CASSLGTGAVQETQYF. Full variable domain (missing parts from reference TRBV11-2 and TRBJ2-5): EAGVAQSPRYKIIEKRQSVAFWCNPISGHATLYWYQQILGQGPKLLIQFQNNGVVDDSQLPKDRFSAERLKGVDSTLKIQPAKLEDSAVYLCASSLGTGAVQETQYFGPGTRLLVL.

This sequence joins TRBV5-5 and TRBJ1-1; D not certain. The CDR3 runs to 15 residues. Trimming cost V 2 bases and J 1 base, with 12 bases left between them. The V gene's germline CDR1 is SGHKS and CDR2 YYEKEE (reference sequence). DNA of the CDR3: TGTGCCAGCAGCTTTCGAAAGGGAGGGAACACTGAAGCTTTCTTT. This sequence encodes CASSFRKGGNTEAFF.

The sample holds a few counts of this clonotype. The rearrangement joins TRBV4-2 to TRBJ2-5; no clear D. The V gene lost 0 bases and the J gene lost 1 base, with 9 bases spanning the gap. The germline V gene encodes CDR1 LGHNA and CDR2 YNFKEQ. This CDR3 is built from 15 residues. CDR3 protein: CASSQDRIPQETQYF. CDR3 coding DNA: TGTGCCAGCAGCCAAGATCGAATTCCCCAAGAGACCCAGTACTTC.

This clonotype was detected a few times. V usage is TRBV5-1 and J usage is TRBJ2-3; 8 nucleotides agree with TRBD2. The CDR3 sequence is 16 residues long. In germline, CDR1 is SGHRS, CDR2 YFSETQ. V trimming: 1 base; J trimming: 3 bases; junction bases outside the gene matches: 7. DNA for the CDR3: TGCGCCAGCAGCTTGTTCGGGAGGGCCCGGACAGATACGCAGTATTTT. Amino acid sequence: CASSLFGRARTDTQYF.

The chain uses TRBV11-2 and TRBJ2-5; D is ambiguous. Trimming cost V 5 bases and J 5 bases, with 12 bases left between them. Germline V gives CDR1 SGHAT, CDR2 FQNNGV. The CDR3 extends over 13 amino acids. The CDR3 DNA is TGTGCCAGCAGCCACGGGTTCAGCGAGACCCAGTACTTC. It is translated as CASSHGFSETQYF.

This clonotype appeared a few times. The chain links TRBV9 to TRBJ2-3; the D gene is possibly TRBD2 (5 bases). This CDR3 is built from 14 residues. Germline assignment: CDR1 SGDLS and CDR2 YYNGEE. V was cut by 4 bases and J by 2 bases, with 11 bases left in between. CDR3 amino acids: CASSSWGDTDTQYF. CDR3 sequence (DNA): TGTGCCAGCAGCTCCTGGGGAGACACAGATACGCAGTATTTT.

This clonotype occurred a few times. The CDR3 bases are TGTGCCAGCAGCCCCCCGGACCGTTTGGGGGAGCAGTACTTC. Protein: CASSPPDRLGEQYF. V gene TRBV7-9 combines with J gene TRBJ2-7; unclear D gene. CDR3 length: 14 residues. Deletions cut 5 bases from V and 7 bases from J, with 18 bases between. Germline values: CDR1 SEHNR, CDR2 FQNEAQ (reference sequence).

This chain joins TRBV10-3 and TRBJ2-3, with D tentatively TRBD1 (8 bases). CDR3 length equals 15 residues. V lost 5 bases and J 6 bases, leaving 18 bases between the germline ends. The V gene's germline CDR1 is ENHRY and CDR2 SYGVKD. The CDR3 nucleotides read TGTGCCATCAGTTCAACAGGGGGGGTCGTGGATACGCAGTATTTT. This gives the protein CAISSTGGVVDTQYF.

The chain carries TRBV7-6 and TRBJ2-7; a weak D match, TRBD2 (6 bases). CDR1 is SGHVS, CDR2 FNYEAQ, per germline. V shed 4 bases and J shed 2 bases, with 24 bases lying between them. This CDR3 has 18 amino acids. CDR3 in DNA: TGTGCCAGCAGCTCCCCAAAAGGAGGTGGGAGGATACCCTACGAGCAGTACTTC. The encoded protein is CASSSPKGGGRIPYEQYF. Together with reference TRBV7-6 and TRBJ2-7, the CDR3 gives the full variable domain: GAGVSQSPRYKVTKRGQDVALRCDPISGHVSLYWYRQALGQGPEFLTYFNYEAQQDKSGLPNDRFSAERPEGSISTLTIQRTEQRDSAMYRCASSSPKGGGRIPYEQYFGPGTRLTVT.

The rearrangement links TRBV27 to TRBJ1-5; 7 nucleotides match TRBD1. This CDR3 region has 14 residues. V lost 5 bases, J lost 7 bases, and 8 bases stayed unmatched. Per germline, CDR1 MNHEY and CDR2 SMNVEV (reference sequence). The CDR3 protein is CASSLGTAGQPQHF. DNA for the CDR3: TGTGCCAGCAGTCTTGGGACAGCGGGCCAGCCCCAGCATTTT.

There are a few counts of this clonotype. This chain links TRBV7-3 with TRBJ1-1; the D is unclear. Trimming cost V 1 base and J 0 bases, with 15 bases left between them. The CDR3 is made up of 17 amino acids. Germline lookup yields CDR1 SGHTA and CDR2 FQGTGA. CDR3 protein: CASSLSSGRQMNTEAFF. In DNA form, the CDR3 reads TGTGCCAGCAGCTTAAGCTCCGGCCGACAAATGAACACTGAAGCTTTCTTT.

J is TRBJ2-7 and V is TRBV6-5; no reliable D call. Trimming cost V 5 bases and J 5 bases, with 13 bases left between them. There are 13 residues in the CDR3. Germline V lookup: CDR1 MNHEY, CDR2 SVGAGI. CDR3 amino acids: CASSPLRTHEQYF. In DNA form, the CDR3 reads TGTGCCAGCAGTCCTCTTAGGACGCACGAGCAGTACTTC.

CDR3 residues: CASSLSTVRGTNNEQFF. The CDR3 nucleotides read TGCGCCAGCAGCTTGTCGACGGTCCGGGGGACCAACAATGAGCAGTTCTTC. V gene TRBV5-1 combines with J gene TRBJ2-1, with D tentatively TRBD2 (6 bases). CDR3 length: 17 amino acids. Germline V gene sequence: CDR1 SGHRS, CDR2 YFSETQ. With 1 base removed from V and 5 bases from J, the gap between germline ends came to 19 bases.

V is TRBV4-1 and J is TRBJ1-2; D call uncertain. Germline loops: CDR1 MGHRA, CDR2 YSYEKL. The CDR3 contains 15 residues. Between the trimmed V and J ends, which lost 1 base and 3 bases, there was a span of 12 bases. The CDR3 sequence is CASSQVGANYYGYTF. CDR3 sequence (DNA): TGCGCCAGCAGCCAAGTCGGTGCCAATTACTATGGCTACACCTTC.

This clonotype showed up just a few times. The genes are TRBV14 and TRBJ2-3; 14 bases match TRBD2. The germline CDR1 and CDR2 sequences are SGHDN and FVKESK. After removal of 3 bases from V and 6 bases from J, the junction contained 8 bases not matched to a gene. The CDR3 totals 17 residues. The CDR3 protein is CASSHAPGLAGADTQYF. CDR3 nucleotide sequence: TGTGCCAGCAGCCACGCTCCGGGACTAGCGGGAGCCGATACGCAGTATTTT.

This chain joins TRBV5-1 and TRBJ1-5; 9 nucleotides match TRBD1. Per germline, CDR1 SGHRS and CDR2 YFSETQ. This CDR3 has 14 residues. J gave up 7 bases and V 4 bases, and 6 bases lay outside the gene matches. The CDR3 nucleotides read TGCGCCAGCAGCGTGGGACAGGGTAGGCAGCCCCAGCATTTT. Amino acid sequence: CASSVGQGRQPQHF.

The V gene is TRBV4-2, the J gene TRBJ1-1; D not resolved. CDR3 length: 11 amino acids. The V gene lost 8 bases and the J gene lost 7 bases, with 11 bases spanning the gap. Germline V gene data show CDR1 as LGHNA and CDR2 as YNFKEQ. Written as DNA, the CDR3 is TGTGCCAGCTCGACGGGCCTTGAAGCTTTCTTT. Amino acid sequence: CASSTGLEAFF.

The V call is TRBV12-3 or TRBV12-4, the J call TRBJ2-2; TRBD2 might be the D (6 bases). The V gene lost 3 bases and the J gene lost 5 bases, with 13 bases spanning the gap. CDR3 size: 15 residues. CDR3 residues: CASSFGGNPTGELFF. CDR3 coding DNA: TGTGCCAGCAGTTTCGGCGGGAATCCGACCGGGGAGCTGTTTTTT.

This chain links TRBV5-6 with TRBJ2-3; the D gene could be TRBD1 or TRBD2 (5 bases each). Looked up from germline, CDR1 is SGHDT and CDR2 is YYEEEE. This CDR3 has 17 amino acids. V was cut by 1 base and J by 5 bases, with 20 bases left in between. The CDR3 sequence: CASSLFFLSGGGDTQYF. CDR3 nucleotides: TGTGCCAGCAGCTTGTTCTTCCTAAGCGGTGGGGGAGATACGCAGTATTTT. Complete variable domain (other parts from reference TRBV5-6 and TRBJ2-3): DAGVTQSPTHLIKTRGQQVTLRCSPKSGHDTVSWYQQALGQGPQFIFQYYEEEERQRGNFPDRFSGHQFPNYSSELNVNALLLGDSALYLCASSLFFLSGGGDTQYFGPGTRLTVL.

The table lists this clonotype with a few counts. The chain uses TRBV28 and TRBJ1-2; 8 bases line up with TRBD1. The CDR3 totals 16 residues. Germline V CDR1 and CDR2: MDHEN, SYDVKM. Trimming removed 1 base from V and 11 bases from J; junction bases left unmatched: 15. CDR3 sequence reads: CASSLFRGRGRLGYTF. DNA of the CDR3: TGTGCCAGCAGTTTATTCCGGGGCAGGGGGCGCTTGGGTTACACCTTC.

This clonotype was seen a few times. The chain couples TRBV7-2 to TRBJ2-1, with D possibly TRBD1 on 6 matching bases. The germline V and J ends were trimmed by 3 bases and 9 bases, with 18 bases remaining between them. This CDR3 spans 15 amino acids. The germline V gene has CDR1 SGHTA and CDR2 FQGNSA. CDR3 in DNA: TGTGCCAGCAGCTTGGGGACAACGTCTAGTGGTGAGCAGTTCTTC. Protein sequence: CASSLGTTSSGEQFF.

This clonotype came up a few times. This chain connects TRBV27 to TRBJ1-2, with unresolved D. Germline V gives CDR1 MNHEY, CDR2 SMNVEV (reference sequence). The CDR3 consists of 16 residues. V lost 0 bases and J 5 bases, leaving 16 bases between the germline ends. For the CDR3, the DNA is TGTGCCAGCAGTTTATCTCTCTCGGGCGGACTTTATGGCTACACCTTC. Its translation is CASSLSLSGGLYGYTF.

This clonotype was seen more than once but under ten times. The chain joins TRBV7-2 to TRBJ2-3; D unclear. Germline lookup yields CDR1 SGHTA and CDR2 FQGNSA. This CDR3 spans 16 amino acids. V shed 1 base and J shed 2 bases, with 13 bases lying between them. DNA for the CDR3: TGTGCCAGCAGCTTAGAAGATCTACCGTACACAGATACGCAGTATTTT. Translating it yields CASSLEDLPYTDTQYF.

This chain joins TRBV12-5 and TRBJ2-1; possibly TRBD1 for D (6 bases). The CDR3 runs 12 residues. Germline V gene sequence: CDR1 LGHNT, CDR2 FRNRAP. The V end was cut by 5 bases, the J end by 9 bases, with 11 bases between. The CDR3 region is CASGTTTGEQFF. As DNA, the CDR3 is TGTGCTAGTGGTACCACGACAGGTGAGCAGTTCTTC.